This TCR beta chain was sequenced for a study of T cells after yellow fever vaccination. Germline CDR1 SNHLY, CDR2 FYNNEI. V was trimmed by 8 bases and J by 0 bases, leaving 21 bases between them. The length of the CDR3 is 17 residues. This clonotype was counted many times. TCRdb analysed the 5' RACE reads with MiXCR anew, one entry per CDR3 protein. The sample has around 230,000 distinct CDR3 sequences; approximately 6.3% are singletons. The genes are TRBV2 and TRBJ2-3; D call uncertain. The clonotype was recovered from a young man who received the YFV17D yellow fever vaccine. Sequences were derived from CD4+ T cells sorted from PBMCs, sampled on the day of the yellow fever booster vaccination. The CDR3 bases are TGTGCCAGCTCAAGTGGTGTTCAGGTACTAAGCACAGATACGCAGTATTTT. It encodes CASSSGVQVLSTDTQYF.